Sequencing of this TCR beta chain was carried out in a study of blood T cell repertoires in COVID-19. Across the study: The cDNA or gDNA used as material had been derived from T cells, B-cell-depleted T cells, or PBMCs.

The CDR3 has 13 residues. The junction had 6 bases not matched to a gene; V was cut back by 3 bases and J by 4 bases. Germline V CDR1 and CDR2: SQVTM, ANQGSEA. The table came from immunoSEQ multiplex PCR; TCRdb's copy has only in-frame clones and leaves some out. The sample shows about 190,000 clones, roughly nine tenths of them seen only once. The origin of this receptor is a man aged 25-45 years with acute or convalescent COVID-19. The sample was peripheral blood. The chain uses TRBV29-1 and TRBJ2-7; 7 positions match TRBD2. The DNA of the CDR3 is TGCAGCGTTGAGGCTAGCGGTTCTTACGAGCAGTACTTC. This encodes CSVEASGSYEQYF.